These 29 T cell receptor beta chains share one sample of origin, sequenced in a study of cytomegalovirus exposure and HLA in healthy donors. The PCR used 60 Vbeta and 13 Jbeta primers. The method was immunoSEQ multiplex PCR; TCRdb's version includes in-frame clones alone and lacks a portion of them. This sample carries 110,000 to 150,000 clones, around 67% of them seen once, and the ten largest clones take 4.3%. The material sequenced was PBMCs. The receptors shown here come from a man between 18 and 35 years old in good health and CMV-seropositive.

The chain links TRBV29-1 to TRBJ2-7, with 8 bases aligning to TRBD2. This CDR3 is 14 amino acids long. J lost 3 bases, V lost 6 bases, and 10 bases had no gene match. CDR1 is SQVTM, CDR2 ANQGSEA, per germline. Here the CDR3 reads CSVGGGGRFYEQYF. The CDR3, as DNA: TGCAGCGTCGGCGGCGGGGGGCGCTTCTACGAGCAGTACTTC.

This chain links TRBV18 with TRBJ1-5, with a weak D call TRBD1 (6 bases). CDR1 and CDR2 from the germline V gene are KGHSH and LQKENI. The length of the CDR3 is 15 residues. The ends were cut back, 2 bases at V and 5 bases at J, with 13 bases in the middle. Written as DNA, the CDR3 is TGTGCCAGCTCACCATTACGGGGGGCAGATCAGCCCCAGCATTTT. This gives the protein CASSPLRGADQPQHF.

The rearrangement uses TRBV18 and TRBJ2-1; D may be TRBD1 (5 bases). In germline, CDR1 is KGHSH, CDR2 LQKENI. The CDR3 loop spans 13 amino acids. The germline V and J ends were trimmed by 4 bases and 4 bases, with 8 bases remaining between them. The CDR3 region is CASSLTGYNEQFF. CDR3 nucleotides: TGTGCCAGCTCACTTACAGGATACAATGAGCAGTTCTTC.

As regards this clone: Mismatch with germline at one junction end may stem from a read error. V gene TRBV4-3 combines with J gene TRBJ2-1; 8 bases line up with TRBD2. The CDR3 is 17 amino acids. Looked up from germline, CDR1 is LGHNA and CDR2 is YSLEER. The CDR3 region is CASSQLAGTRSFNEQFF. DNA for the CDR3: TGCGCCAGCAGCCAGCTAGCCGGGACTAGATCCTTCAATGAGCAGTTCTTC.

The CDR3 here is CASISDRTYNSPLHF. CDR3 sequence (DNA): TGTGCCAGCATTTCGGACAGAACATATAATTCACCCCTCCACTTT. J is TRBJ1-6 and V is TRBV28, with D perhaps TRBD1 (6 bases). CDR3 size: 15 residues. V dropped 7 bases and J dropped 4 bases, with 14 bases sitting between them. Germline V gene lookup returns CDR1 MDHEN and CDR2 SYDVKM.

This clone was counted once. The V gene is TRBV30, the J gene TRBJ2-1, with D possibly TRBD2 on 6 matching bases. The CDR3 totals 15 residues. V dropped 2 bases and J dropped 4 bases, with 15 bases sitting between them. Germline V gene lookup returns CDR1 GTSNPN and CDR2 SVGIG (reference sequence). The CDR3 is CAWSSGTGRYNEQFF. CDR3 nucleotide sequence: TGTGCCTGGAGTTCCGGGACTGGGAGATACAATGAGCAGTTCTTC.

CDR3: CASSPNFATNEKLFF. CDR3 bases: TGCGCCAGCAGCCCCAACTTTGCAACTAATGAAAAACTGTTTTTT. The V call is TRBV4-1, the J call TRBJ1-4; D is unclear. V shed 4 bases and J shed 0 bases, with 9 bases lying between them. Germline CDR1 reads MGHRA; CDR2 reads YSYEKL. This CDR3 has 15 amino acids.

This clone appeared a few times. V gene TRBV19 combines with J gene TRBJ2-7; 9 bases align to TRBD1. The trim removed 4 bases at V and 4 bases at J, leaving 8 bases unmatched. Germline CDR1 is LNHDA and CDR2 is SQIVND (reference sequence). This CDR3 comprises 15 residues. The CDR3 region is CASSTNRGRGYEQYF. The DNA of the CDR3 is TGTGCCAGTAGTACTAACAGGGGGCGCGGGTACGAGCAGTACTTC.

The chain joins TRBV7-8 to TRBJ2-7; possible D gene TRBD2, 7 bases. Germline V gene data show CDR1 as SGHVS and CDR2 as FQNEAQ. V was pared by 1 base and J by 0 bases, with 13 bases between. The CDR3 sequence is 16 residues long. The CDR3 sequence: CASSLEGGISSYEQYF. In nucleotides, the CDR3 is TGTGCCAGCAGCTTAGAGGGGGGGATTAGCTCCTACGAGCAGTACTTC.

The chain carries TRBV6-5 and TRBJ2-5, with 8 bases matching TRBD2. The DNA matches TRBJ2-7 better at its end, which makes the J call doubtful. Germline V CDR1 and CDR2: MNHEY, SVGAGI. The CDR3 has 14 residues. The CDR3 sequence is CASSSGTSLSEQYF. CDR3 in DNA: TGTGCCAGCAGTTCCGGGACTAGTCTCAGCGAGCAGTACTTC.

J is TRBJ2-1 and V is TRBV6-4, with TRBD2 as a possible D gene (5 bases). The length of the CDR3 is 15 residues. Germline CDR1 and CDR2: MRHNA and SNTAGT. V gave up 3 bases and J gave up 1 base, with 10 bases separating them. The CDR3 loop is CASSEDSGSYNEQFF. In DNA, the CDR3 is TGTGCCAGCAGTGAAGATTCGGGGTCCTACAATGAGCAGTTCTTC.

This clone was detected once. The chain carries TRBV14 and TRBJ2-3; D gene uncertain. The V gene's germline CDR1 is SGHDN and CDR2 FVKESK. V dropped 4 bases and J dropped 1 base, with 6 bases sitting between them. The CDR3 totals 13 residues. The CDR3 DNA is TGTGCCAGCAGCCTGAGTGGCACAGATACGCAGTATTTT. This translates into CASSLSGTDTQYF.

J is TRBJ2-2 and V is TRBV7-9, with TRBD1 matching over 7 bases. Germline V gene sequence: CDR1 SEHNR, CDR2 FQNEAQ (reference sequence). With 5 bases clipped from V and 5 bases from J, the junction kept 8 bases outside the gene matches. CDR3 length: 15 amino acids. The CDR3 DNA reads as TGTGCCAGCAGCCTCATGACAGGGCCAACCGGGGAGCTGTTTTTT. This gives the protein CASSLMTGPTGELFF.

CDR3 DNA: TGTGCCAGCAGCTCGCGGACAGGGGCTAGCGACGAGCAGTACTTC. Translated, it gives CASSSRTGASDEQYF. The chain recombines TRBV7-2 with TRBJ2-7; TRBD1 matches at 9 bases. The CDR3 sequence is 15 residues long. Germline values: CDR1 SGHTA, CDR2 FQGNSA. Trimming cost V 4 bases and J 5 bases; bases outside gene matches: 9.

The chain links TRBV18 to TRBJ2-1, with 11 positions matching TRBD2. With 1 base clipped from V and 9 bases from J, the junction kept 11 bases outside the gene matches. Germline CDR1 KGHSH, CDR2 LQKENI. This CDR3 contains 17 residues. CDR3 sequence: CASSPLPGLAASVEQFF. In nucleotides, the CDR3 is TGTGCCAGCTCACCACTACCGGGACTAGCGGCCTCCGTTGAGCAGTTCTTC. The whole variable domain, filled in from reference TRBV18 and TRBJ2-1, reads NAGVMQNPRHLVRRRGQEARLRCSPMKGHSHVYWYRQLPEEGLKFMVYLQKENIIDESGMPKERFSAEFPKEGPSILRIQQVVRGDSAAYFCASSPLPGLAASVEQFFGPGTRLTVL.

The rearrangement joins TRBV7-9 to TRBJ1-2; D remains ambiguous. Germline CDR1 SEHNR, CDR2 FQNEAQ (reference sequence). CDR3 size: 14 residues. V was trimmed by 2 bases and J by 3 bases, leaving 10 bases between them. This CDR3 reads CASSLSAAYYGYTF. In nucleotides, the CDR3 is TGTGCCAGCAGCTTAAGTGCAGCGTACTATGGCTACACCTTC.

The rearrangement links TRBV6-1 to TRBJ1-6; 7 bases agree with TRBD1. This CDR3 contains 14 residues. With V trimmed by 11 bases and J by 0 bases, 4 bases remained unmatched. Germline V lookup: CDR1 MNHNS, CDR2 SASEGT. The CDR3 protein is CAGGQSSYNSPLHF. CDR3 nucleotide sequence: TGTGCCGGGGGACAGTCCTCCTATAATTCACCCCTCCACTTT.

A remark on this clone: One end of the junction does not line up with germline, which may come from a read error. The V call is TRBV7-9, the J call TRBJ1-1; 8 positions match TRBD1. Germline CDR1 is SEHNR and CDR2 is FQNEAQ (reference sequence). There are 12 residues in the CDR3. CDR3 loop: CSSRGQGTEAFF. CDR3 in DNA: TGTTCCAGCAGGGGGCAGGGCACTGAAGCTTTCTTT.

CDR3 in DNA: TGTGCCAGCAGCTTAACCGGACAGTTCTCCTACGAGCAGTACTTC. Its translation is CASSLTGQFSYEQYF. The chain employs TRBV7-2 and TRBJ2-7, with D maybe TRBD1 (6 bases). This CDR3 region has 15 residues. Germline assignment: CDR1 SGHTA and CDR2 FQGNSA. Deletions cut 2 bases from V and 0 bases from J, with 11 bases between. The entire variable domain, with the rest obtained from reference TRBV7-2 and TRBJ2-7, is as follows: GAGVSQSPSNKVTEKGKDVELRCDPISGHTALYWYRQSLGQGLEFLIYFQGNSAPDKSGLPSDRFSAERTGGSVSTLTIQRTQQEDSAVYLCASSLTGQFSYEQYFGPGTRLTVT.

The chain employs TRBV28 and TRBJ2-7, with 8 bases fitting TRBD2. Unmatched junction bases numbered 11, after V lost 7 bases and J lost 3 bases. Germline-derived CDR1 and CDR2 are MDHEN and SYDVKM. The CDR3 has 15 residues. The CDR3 protein is CASIPGGGGSYEQYF. In nucleotides, the CDR3 is TGTGCCAGCATCCCCGGGGGGGGAGGGAGCTACGAGCAGTACTTC.

V usage is TRBV10-3 and J usage is TRBJ2-5, with TRBD1 matching over 9 bases. Germline lookup yields CDR1 ENHRY and CDR2 SYGVKD. This CDR3 contains 16 residues. With V trimmed by 5 bases and J by 3 bases, 10 bases remained unmatched. CDR3 sequence: CAISPGQGRAKETQYF. The CDR3 coding sequence is TGTGCCATCAGTCCCGGACAGGGGAGAGCAAAAGAGACCCAGTACTTC.

This chain uses TRBV5-1 with TRBJ2-2; 8 bases are shared with TRBD1. The CDR3 is 15 residues long. J was trimmed by 5 bases and V by 0 bases; bases with no gene match: 3. Germline V lookup: CDR1 SGHRS, CDR2 YFSETQ. The CDR3: CASSLDRGWTGELFF. In nucleotides, the CDR3 is TGCGCCAGCAGCTTGGACAGGGGGTGGACCGGGGAGCTGTTTTTT.

This chain uses TRBV4-1 with TRBJ2-3; perhaps TRBD1 as D (6 bases). Germline assignment: CDR1 MGHRA and CDR2 YSYEKL. CDR3 length equals 16 residues. V was pared by 1 base and J by 2 bases, with 13 bases between. This CDR3 is CASSQAALGATDTQYF. In nucleotides, the CDR3 is TGCGCCAGCAGCCAAGCTGCCTTGGGGGCCACAGATACGCAGTATTTT.

The chain carries TRBV5-4 and TRBJ2-1; a weak D match, TRBD2 (6 bases). CDR1 and CDR2 from the germline V gene are SGHNT and YYREEE (reference sequence). The CDR3 loop spans 15 amino acids. Deletions cut 1 base from V and 1 base from J, with 9 bases between. The CDR3 here is CASSLPGGSYNEQFF. CDR3 sequence (DNA): TGTGCCAGCAGCTTGCCCGGGGGATCCTACAATGAGCAGTTCTTC.

The chain is built from TRBV2 and TRBJ1-1, with D tentatively TRBD1 (5 bases). Germline CDR1 reads SNHLY; CDR2 reads FYNNEI. The ends were cut back, 11 bases at V and 3 bases at J, with 16 bases in the middle. CDR3 length: 13 amino acids. In nucleotides, the CDR3 is TGTGCCGGACGGGGGGAGGGGTACACTGAAGCTTTCTTT. It is translated as CAGRGEGYTEAFF.

CDR3 residues: CASSAQGQGLDGYTF. The CDR3 nucleotides are TGTGCCAGCAGCGCACAGGGACAGGGATTGGATGGCTACACCTTC. The V and J genes are TRBV13 and TRBJ1-2; TRBD1 aligns across 9 bases. Looked up from germline, CDR1 is PRHDT and CDR2 is FYEKMQ (reference sequence). The CDR3 runs 15 residues. The junction had 10 bases not matched to a gene; V was cut back by 5 bases and J by 6 bases.

The rearrangement links TRBV27 to TRBJ1-2; TRBD1 agrees at 9 bases. Germline V gene data show CDR1 as MNHEY and CDR2 as SMNVEV (reference sequence). This CDR3 comprises 16 residues. The V segment lost 3 bases and the J segment 3 bases; nucleotides outside the gene matches: 8. CDR3 sequence: CASSFYGTGKDYGYTF. The CDR3 DNA follows: TGTGCCAGCAGTTTCTACGGGACAGGGAAGGACTATGGCTACACCTTC.

The gene calls are TRBV10-3 and TRBJ1-3; D gene ambiguous. The CDR3 totals 13 residues. V gave up 2 bases and J gave up 4 bases, with 6 bases separating them. Looked up from germline, CDR1 is ENHRY and CDR2 is SYGVKD. The CDR3, as DNA: TGTGCCATCAGTGAGGAGGTGGGAAACACCATATATTTT. This translates into CAISEEVGNTIYF.

This clone was counted between two and nine times. The gene calls are TRBV6-6 and TRBJ2-5; a possible D gene is TRBD2 (6 bases). This CDR3 is 15 amino acids long. In germline, CDR1 is MNHNY, CDR2 SVGAGI (reference sequence). V was shortened by 5 bases and J by 3 bases, with 16 bases between the two germline ends. CDR3 DNA: TGTGCCAGCAGTACCGGCCGGGGCGGGGAAGAGACCCAGTACTTC. Translated, it gives CASSTGRGGEETQYF.